Included here is one T cell receptor beta chain sequence, with context. The antigen is undetermined. Trimming took 4 bases from V and 13 from J; bases not matched to a gene: 17. The V gene's germline CDR1 is MNHEY and CDR2 SVGAGI. This CDR3 is built from 15 residues. This specimen belongs to a study of beta chain features in type 1 diabetes. Regarding the study as a whole: More deletions and fewer insertions at VDJ junctions were found in patients with type 1 diabetes. Reads derived from cDNA could over-represent cells showing high TCR expression. Patients' naive, central memory and Treg TCRB repertoires seemed closer to one another than those of healthy donors.

Since all of the isolated RNA was reverse transcribed, expressed TCRB transcripts were what got sequenced. Produced via immunoSEQ multiplex PCR; TCRdb's table is partial and in-frame only. Among around 450,000 clones listed, about 10% were seen once. The chain uses TRBV6-5 and TRBJ1-2, with 8 bases lining up with TRBD1. The TCR sequence derives from a woman aged 18-35 years in good health. Material for sequencing was naive CD4+ T cells from blood. The CDR3 is CASSSPRTGHSSCTF. The CDR3 region has the DNA TGTGCCAGCAGTTCTCCCCGGACAGGGCACTCTTCGTGCACCTTC.